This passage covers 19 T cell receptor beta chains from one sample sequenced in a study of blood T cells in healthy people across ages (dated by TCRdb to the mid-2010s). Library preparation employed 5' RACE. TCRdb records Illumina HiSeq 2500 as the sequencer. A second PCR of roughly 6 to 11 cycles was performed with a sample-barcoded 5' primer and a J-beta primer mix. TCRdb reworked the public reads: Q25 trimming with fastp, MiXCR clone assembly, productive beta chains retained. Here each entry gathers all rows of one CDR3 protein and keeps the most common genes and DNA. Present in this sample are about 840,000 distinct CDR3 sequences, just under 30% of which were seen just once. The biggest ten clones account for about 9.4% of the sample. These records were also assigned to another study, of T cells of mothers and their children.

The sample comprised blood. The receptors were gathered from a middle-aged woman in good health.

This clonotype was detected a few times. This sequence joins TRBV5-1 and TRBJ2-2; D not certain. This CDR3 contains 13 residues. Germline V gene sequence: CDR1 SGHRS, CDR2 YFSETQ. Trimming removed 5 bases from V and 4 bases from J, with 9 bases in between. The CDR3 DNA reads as TGCGCCAGCAGTCCAGGCTTCACCGGGGAGCTGTTTTTT. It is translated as CASSPGFTGELFF. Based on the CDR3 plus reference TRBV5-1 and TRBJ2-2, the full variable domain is KAGVTQTPRYLIKTRGQQVTLSCSPISGHRSVSWYQQTPGQGLQFLFEYFSETQRNKGNFPGRFSGRQFSNSRSEMNVSTLELGDSALYLCASSPGFTGELFFGEGSRLTVL.

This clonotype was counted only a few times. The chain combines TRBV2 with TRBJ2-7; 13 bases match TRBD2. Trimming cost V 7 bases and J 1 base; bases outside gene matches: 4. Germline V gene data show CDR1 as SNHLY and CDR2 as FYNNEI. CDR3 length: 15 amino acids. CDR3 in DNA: TGTGCCAGCAATGGACTAGCGGGGGATTCCTACGAGCAGTACTTC. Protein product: CASNGLAGDSYEQYF.

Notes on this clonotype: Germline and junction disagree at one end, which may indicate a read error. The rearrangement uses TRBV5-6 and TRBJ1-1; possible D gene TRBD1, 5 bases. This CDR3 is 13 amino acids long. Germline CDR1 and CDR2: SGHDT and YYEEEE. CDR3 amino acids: CASSLEGVPEAFF. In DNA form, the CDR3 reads TGCGCCAGCAGCTTGGAAGGGGTCCCTGAAGCTTTCTTT.

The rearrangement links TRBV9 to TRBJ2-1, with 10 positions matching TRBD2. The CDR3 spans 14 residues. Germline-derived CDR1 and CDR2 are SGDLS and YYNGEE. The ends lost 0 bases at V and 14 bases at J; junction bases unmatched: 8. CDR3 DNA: TGTGCCAGCAGCGTAGATTCGCTAGCGGGGGCTGAGTTCTTC. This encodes CASSVDSLAGAEFF.

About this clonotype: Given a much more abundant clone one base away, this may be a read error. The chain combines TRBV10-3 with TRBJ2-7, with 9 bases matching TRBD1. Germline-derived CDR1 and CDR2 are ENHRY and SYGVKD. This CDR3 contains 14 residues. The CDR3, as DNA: TGTGCCATCAGGGAGTCGACAGGGGGCTACGAGCAGTACTTC. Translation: CAIRESTGGYEQYF.

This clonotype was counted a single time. As DNA, the CDR3 is TGTGCCAGCAGCCAAGTAGCTAGCGGGGGGGCGGATACGCAGTATTTT. As protein: CASSQVASGGADTQYF. The chain joins TRBV4-2 to TRBJ2-3; 12 nucleotides agree with TRBD2. This CDR3 comprises 16 residues. Germline CDR1 and CDR2: LGHNA and YNFKEQ. The V gene end was trimmed by 1 base and the J gene end by 6 bases; junction bases not matched to a gene: 5.

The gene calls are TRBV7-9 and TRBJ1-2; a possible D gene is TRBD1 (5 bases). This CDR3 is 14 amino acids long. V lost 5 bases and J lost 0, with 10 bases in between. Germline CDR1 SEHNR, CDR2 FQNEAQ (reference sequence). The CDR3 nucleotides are TGTGCCAGCAGCCTTTGGGGCACTAACTATGGCTACACCTTC. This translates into CASSLWGTNYGYTF.

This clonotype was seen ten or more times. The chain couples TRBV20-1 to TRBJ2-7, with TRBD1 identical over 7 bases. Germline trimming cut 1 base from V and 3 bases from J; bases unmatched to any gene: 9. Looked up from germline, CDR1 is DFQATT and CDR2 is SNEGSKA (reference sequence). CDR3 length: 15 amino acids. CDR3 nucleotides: TGCAGTGCTAGAGCGCCGGGACAGCCACTCTACGAGCAGTACTTC. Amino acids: CSARAPGQPLYEQYF.

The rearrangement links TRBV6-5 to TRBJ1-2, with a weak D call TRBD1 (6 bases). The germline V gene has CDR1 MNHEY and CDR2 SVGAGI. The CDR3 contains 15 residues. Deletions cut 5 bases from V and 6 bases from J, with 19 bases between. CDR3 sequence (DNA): TGTGCCAGCAGTCCGGGGGTGCGGCAGGGGAATGGCTACACCTTC. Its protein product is CASSPGVRQGNGYTF.

The CDR3 sequence is CASSLKRGPLGPDTQYF. The CDR3, as DNA: TGTGCCAGCAGCCTAAAGCGGGGGCCCTTAGGTCCAGATACGCAGTATTTT. The V and J genes are TRBV7-8 and TRBJ2-3; 8 nucleotides agree with TRBD2. The CDR3 covers 17 residues. V was pared by 5 bases and J by 4 bases, with 14 bases of the junction left unmatched. Per the germline V gene, CDR1 is SGHVS and CDR2 is FQNEAQ.

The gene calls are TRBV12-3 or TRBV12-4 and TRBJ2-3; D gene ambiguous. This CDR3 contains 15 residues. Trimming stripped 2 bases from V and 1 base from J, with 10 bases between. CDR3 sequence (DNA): TGTGCCAGCAGTTTACCCTATACGGGCACAGATACGCAGTATTTT. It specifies CASSLPYTGTDTQYF.

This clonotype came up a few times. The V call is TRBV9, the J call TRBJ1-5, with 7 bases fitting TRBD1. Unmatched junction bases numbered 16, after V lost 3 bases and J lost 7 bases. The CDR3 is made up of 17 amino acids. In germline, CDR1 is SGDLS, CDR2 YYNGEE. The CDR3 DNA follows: TGTGCCAGCAGCGAGGGGCCTGGAGGAGGGGGCTGGCAGCCCCAGCATTTT. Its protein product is CASSEGPGGGGWQPQHF. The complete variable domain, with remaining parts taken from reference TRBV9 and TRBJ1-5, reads DSGVTQTPKHLITATGQRVTLRCSPRSGDLSVYWYQQSLDQGLQFLIQYYNGEERAKGNILERFSAQQFPDLHSELNLSSLELGDSALYFCASSEGPGGGGWQPQHFGDGTRLSIL.

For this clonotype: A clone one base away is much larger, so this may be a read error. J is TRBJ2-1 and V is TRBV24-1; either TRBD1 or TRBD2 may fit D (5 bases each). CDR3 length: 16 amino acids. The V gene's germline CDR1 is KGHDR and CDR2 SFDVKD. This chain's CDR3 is CVTSVEIGTGYNEQFF. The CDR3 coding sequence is TGTGTCACCAGTGTGGAGATCGGGACGGGATACAATGAGCAGTTCTTC.

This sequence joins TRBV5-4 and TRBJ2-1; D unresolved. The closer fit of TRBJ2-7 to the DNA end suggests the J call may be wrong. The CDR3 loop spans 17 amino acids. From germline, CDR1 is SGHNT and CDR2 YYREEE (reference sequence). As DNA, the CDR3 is TGTGCCAGCAGCTTTTTGTTAGGTCCGCACTCCTACAATGAGCAGTACTTC. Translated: CASSFLLGPHSYNEQYF.

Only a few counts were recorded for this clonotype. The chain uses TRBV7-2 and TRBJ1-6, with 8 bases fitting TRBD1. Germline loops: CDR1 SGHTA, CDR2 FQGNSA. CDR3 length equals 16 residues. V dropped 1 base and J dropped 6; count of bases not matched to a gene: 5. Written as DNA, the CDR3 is TGTGCCAGCAGCTTAGTACCGGGACAGGCTAATTCACCCCTCCACTTT. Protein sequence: CASSLVPGQANSPLHF.

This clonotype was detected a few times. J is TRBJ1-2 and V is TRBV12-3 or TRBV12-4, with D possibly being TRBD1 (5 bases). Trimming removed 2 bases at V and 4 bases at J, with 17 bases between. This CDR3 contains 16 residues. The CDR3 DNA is TGTGCCAGCAGTTTAAAGGGGCAGGTTGGATTCTATGGCTACACCTTC. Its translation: CASSLKGQVGFYGYTF.

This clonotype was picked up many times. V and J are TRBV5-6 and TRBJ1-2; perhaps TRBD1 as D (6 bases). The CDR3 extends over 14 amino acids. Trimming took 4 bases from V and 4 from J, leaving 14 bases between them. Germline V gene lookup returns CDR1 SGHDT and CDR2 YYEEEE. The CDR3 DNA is TGTGCCAGCAGCCAGGGGTGGCGAGGCTATGGCTACACCTTC. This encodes CASSQGWRGYGYTF.

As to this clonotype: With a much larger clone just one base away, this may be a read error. The CDR3 protein is CASRRRAGLRGPDEQYF. The CDR3 DNA reads TGTGCCAGCAGACGCCGCGCGGGACTTCGAGGCCCCGACGAGCAGTACTTC. The chain uses TRBV12-3 or TRBV12-4 and TRBJ2-5, with D maybe TRBD2 (6 bases). The end of the DNA aligns better with TRBJ2-7, so the J call may be wrong. The CDR3 covers 17 residues.

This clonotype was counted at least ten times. In nucleotides, the CDR3 is TGCGCCAGCAGCAACGGCCTTCGGACAGAGAACTATGGCTACACCTTC. Encoded protein: CASSNGLRTENYGYTF. The gene calls are TRBV4-1 and TRBJ1-2, with D possibly matching TRBD1 (6 bases). The CDR3 is made up of 16 amino acids. CDR1 and CDR2 from the germline V gene are MGHRA and YSYEKL. Trimming shortened V by 5 bases and J by 2 bases, and 18 bases separated the two germline ends.